The 14 T cell receptor beta chains presented below share a single source sample, sequenced in a study of blood T cell repertoires in COVID-19. Repertoires were generated with immunoSEQ multiplex PCR, while TCRdb's copy carries only in-frame clones and drops some. This sample has over 120,000 clones; 65% to 80% occur once, and the top ten carry about 2%. Material for sequencing was peripheral blood. The receptor source for this set is a woman aged 55-70 years with acute or convalescent COVID-19.

This rearrangement joins TRBV5-1 to TRBJ2-3; 11 bases map to TRBD2. Trimming cost V 4 bases and J 6 bases; bases outside gene matches: 4. The CDR3 totals 14 residues. From germline, CDR1 is SGHRS and CDR2 YFSETQ. Written as DNA, the CDR3 is TGCGCCAGCAGCCCGGGACTAGCGGAGGATACGCAGTATTTT. This codes for CASSPGLAEDTQYF.

The CDR3 sequence: CASSLNSYEQYF. CDR3 nucleotide sequence: TGTGCCAGCAGCTTAAACAGCTACGAGCAGTACTTC. The J gene is TRBJ2-7, the V gene TRBV11-2; D unclear. Trimming left V 2 bases short and J 3 bases short, with 5 bases between. CDR3 size: 12 residues. Germline lookup yields CDR1 SGHAT and CDR2 FQNNGV.

In nucleotides, the CDR3 is TGCGCCAGCAGCCTAGGGACTAGCGGGAACTTCTACAATGAGCAGTTCTTC. This translates into CASSLGTSGNFYNEQFF. The genes are TRBV5-1 and TRBJ2-1; 13 nucleotides match TRBD2. Germline loops: CDR1 SGHRS, CDR2 YFSETQ. V lost 4 bases to trimming and J lost 3 bases; unmatched junction nucleotides: 7. The CDR3 extends over 17 amino acids.

The count of this clone is one. V gene TRBV28 combines with J gene TRBJ2-2; the D gene is possibly TRBD1 (6 bases). The CDR3 totals 14 residues. V dropped 3 bases and J dropped 1 base, with 6 bases sitting between them. Germline V CDR1 and CDR2: MDHEN, SYDVKM. CDR3 sequence (DNA): TGTGCCAGCAGTTTGACAGGGAACACCGGGGAGCTGTTTTTT. Its translation is CASSLTGNTGELFF. The whole variable domain, filled in from reference TRBV28 and TRBJ2-2, reads DVKVTQSSRYLVKRTGEKVFLECVQDMDHENMFWYRQDPGLGLRLIYFSYDVKMKEKGDIPEGYSVSREKKERFSLILESASTNQTSMYLCASSLTGNTGELFFGEGSRLTVL.

The chain uses TRBV19 and TRBJ1-1; weak D call: TRBD1 (6 bases). The CDR3 extends over 14 amino acids. The V gene lost 4 bases and the J gene lost 1 base, with 10 bases spanning the gap. From germline, CDR1 is LNHDA and CDR2 SQIVND (reference sequence). The CDR3 loop reads CASSTTGQNTEAFF. The CDR3 DNA sequence: TGTGCCAGTAGTACAACAGGGCAGAACACTGAAGCTTTCTTT.

The gene calls are TRBV6-5 and TRBJ1-4; 8 bases agree with TRBD1. The CDR3 consists of 14 residues. The germline V gene encodes CDR1 MNHEY and CDR2 SVGAGI. The V gene end was trimmed by 7 bases and the J gene end by 6 bases; junction bases not matched to a gene: 7. Here the CDR3 reads CASKRGTGDEKLFF. The CDR3 coding sequence is TGTGCCAGCAAACGGGGGACAGGCGATGAAAAACTGTTTTTT.

The V gene is TRBV27, the J gene TRBJ2-3; D is perhaps TRBD2 (6 bases). The length of the CDR3 is 15 residues. Germline V gene data show CDR1 as MNHEY and CDR2 as SMNVEV (reference sequence). V lost 5 bases and J 2 bases, leaving 14 bases between the germline ends. The CDR3 bases are TGTGCCAGCAGTCAGCGGGCGGGATCCACAGATACGCAGTATTTT. It encodes CASSQRAGSTDTQYF.

The chain combines TRBV7-2 with TRBJ2-7; weak D call: TRBD2 (5 bases). This CDR3 has 15 residues. Germline CDR1 SGHTA, CDR2 FQGNSA. V lost 4 bases, J lost 0 bases, and 13 bases lay in between. CDR3 protein: CASSSGLGTSYEQYF. The CDR3 region has the DNA TGTGCCAGCAGCTCCGGACTGGGCACCTCCTACGAGCAGTACTTC.

The chain joins TRBV2 to TRBJ2-2; tentative D call: TRBD1 (8 bases). The CDR3 totals 15 residues. Germline V gene lookup returns CDR1 SNHLY and CDR2 FYNNEI. Trimming removed 6 bases from V and 6 bases from J, with 17 bases in between. CDR3 in DNA: TGTGCCAGCAGCAGAGACAGGGGAGGGGCCGGGGAGCTGTTTTTT. This encodes CASSRDRGGAGELFF. The whole variable domain, filled in from reference TRBV2 and TRBJ2-2, reads EPEVTQTPSHQVTQMGQEVILRCVPISNHLYFYWYRQILGQKVEFLVSFYNNEISEKSEIFDDQFSVERPDGSNFTLKIRSTKLEDSAMYFCASSRDRGGAGELFFGEGSRLTVL.

In its sample, this clone was seen once. The J gene is TRBJ2-2, the V gene TRBV11-3; 8 nucleotides agree with TRBD1. Germline CDR1 is SGHNT and CDR2 is YENEEA. The J segment lost 4 bases and the V segment lost 1 base, leaving 5 bases of the junction unmatched. This CDR3 spans 16 amino acids. For the CDR3, the DNA is TGTGCCAGCAGCTTAGGCAGGGGGCGATCCACCGGGGAGCTGTTTTTT. Translating gives CASSLGRGRSTGELFF.

The J gene is TRBJ2-1, the V gene TRBV30; TRBD2 aligns across 8 bases. After removal of 4 bases from V and 0 bases from J, the junction contained 2 bases not matched to a gene. The CDR3 has 14 residues. The germline V gene encodes CDR1 GTSNPN and CDR2 SVGIG (reference sequence). In DNA, the CDR3 is TGTGCCTGGACCAGCGGGAGCTCCTACAATGAGCAGTTCTTC. Translating gives CAWTSGSSYNEQFF.

This clone was counted a single time. The chain employs TRBV7-9 and TRBJ2-7; 7 nucleotides line up with TRBD2. CDR1 is SEHNR, CDR2 FQNEAQ, per germline (reference sequence). The CDR3 is 13 amino acids. V shed 5 bases, J shed 8 bases, and the junction held 9 bases outside the gene matches. Here the CDR3 reads CASSEGRAVKQYF. The CDR3 DNA reads as TGTGCCAGCAGCGAGGGGAGGGCAGTGAAGCAGTACTTC.

This chain joins TRBV5-4 and TRBJ2-1, with a possible D match to TRBD2 (6 bases). The germline V gene encodes CDR1 SGHNT and CDR2 YYREEE (reference sequence). Trimming removed 2 bases at V and 7 bases at J, with 13 bases between. This CDR3 spans 14 amino acids. The chain's CDR3 is CASSFRGGMNEQFF. CDR3 sequence (DNA): TGTGCCAGCAGCTTTAGGGGCGGGATGAATGAGCAGTTCTTC.

The chain uses TRBV10-2 and TRBJ2-1, with TRBD2 as a possible D gene (5 bases). The CDR3 totals 14 residues. Germline V CDR1 and CDR2: WSHSY, SAAADI. Trimming shortened V by 8 bases and J by 6 bases, and 17 bases separated the two germline ends. The CDR3 DNA is TGCGCCAGCGGGATCTCTTTCGGAGGCAATGAGCAGTTCTTC. It encodes CASGISFGGNEQFF.